The 32 T cell receptor beta chains listed next were all sequenced from one sample in a study of shared clonotypes between healthy human individuals. Only in-frame clones appear in the TCRdb table, and some are missing; sequencing was by immunoSEQ multiplex PCR. The data show some 1.4 million clones, around 97% seen once. Sequenced sample: naive CD4+ T cells sorted from blood. Specified subset: CD45RA+ positively selected. The receptors come from a man under 40 in good health.

V and J are TRBV28 and TRBJ2-1; D is possibly TRBD1 or TRBD2 (6 bases each). This CDR3 is built from 15 residues. Germline V gives CDR1 MDHEN, CDR2 SYDVKM. V was trimmed by 6 bases and J by 1 base, leaving 13 bases between them. The CDR3 region is CASRLEGGSYNEQFF. CDR3 nucleotides: TGTGCCAGCAGGTTGGAAGGGGGGTCCTACAATGAGCAGTTCTTC.

The chain joins TRBV4-1 to TRBJ1-5; D is undetermined. CDR3 length equals 14 residues. CDR1 is MGHRA, CDR2 YSYEKL, per germline. The V gene lost 0 bases and the J gene lost 5 bases, with 8 bases spanning the gap. The CDR3 loop reads CASSQDLRYQPQHF. The CDR3 coding sequence is TGCGCCAGCAGCCAAGACCTCCGGTATCAGCCCCAGCATTTT.

For this clone: This same CDR3 is encoded by further DNA sequences in the sample. The chain employs TRBV6-5 and TRBJ1-1; D gene unclear. Germline V gives CDR1 MNHEY, CDR2 SVGAGI. V gave up 6 bases and J gave up 1 base, with 6 bases separating them. CDR3 size: 12 residues. The CDR3: CASRTGNTEAFF. The DNA of the CDR3 is TGTGCCAGCAGGACCGGGAACACTGAAGCTTTCTTT.

Written as DNA, the CDR3 is TGTGCCAGCAGCTTGCCCGGGACTAGTAGTGAGCAGTTCTTC. Translating gives CASSLPGTSSEQFF. The rearrangement links TRBV7-2 to TRBJ2-1; 8 bases are a match to TRBD2. The V gene's germline CDR1 is SGHTA and CDR2 FQGNSA. The CDR3 contains 14 residues. V was clipped by 3 bases and J by 9 bases; unmatched bases: 7.

The V call is TRBV2, the J call TRBJ2-7, with a tentative D call TRBD1 (5 bases). V shed 4 bases and J shed 0 bases, with 13 bases lying between them. Germline loops: CDR1 SNHLY, CDR2 FYNNEI. The CDR3 spans 15 residues. This chain's CDR3 is CASSVGRASSYEQYF. In DNA, the CDR3 is TGTGCCAGCAGTGTTGGCAGGGCCAGCTCCTACGAGCAGTACTTC. Using reference TRBV2 and TRBJ2-7 for the parts outside the CDR3, the full variable domain is EPEVTQTPSHQVTQMGQEVILRCVPISNHLYFYWYRQILGQKVEFLVSFYNNEISEKSEIFDDQFSVERPDGSNFTLKIRSTKLEDSAMYFCASSVGRASSYEQYFGPGTRLTVT.

This chain links TRBV25-1 with TRBJ2-5; TRBD2 matches 7 bases. Germline lookup yields CDR1 MGHDK and CDR2 SYGVNS. The length of the CDR3 is 15 residues. V was pared by 1 base and J by 5 bases, with 7 bases of the junction left unmatched. The CDR3 coding sequence is TGTGCCAGCAGTGAATGGGGCAGGGAGGGGGAGACCCAGTACTTC. Translation: CASSEWGREGETQYF.

V is TRBV11-3 and J is TRBJ2-1, with 7 bases lining up with TRBD1. Trimming took 4 bases from V and 10 from J; bases not matched to a gene: 7. Germline CDR1 SGHNT, CDR2 YENEEA. This CDR3 is 13 amino acids long. CDR3 protein: CASSYTGVGEQFF. As DNA, the CDR3 is TGTGCCAGCAGCTATACAGGGGTTGGAGAGCAGTTCTTC.

Remarks on this clone: Different DNA sequences within this sample yield the same CDR3. CDR3 DNA sequence: TGTGCCAGCTCACGTGGTGACTCCTCCTACGAGCAGTACTTC. Translation gives CASSRGDSSYEQYF. The chain is built from TRBV18 and TRBJ2-7; no firm D call. The germline CDR1 and CDR2 sequences are KGHSH and LQKENI. This CDR3 contains 14 residues. The V and J ends lost 4 bases and 0 bases respectively, with 10 bases between them. Using reference TRBV18 and TRBJ2-7 for the parts outside the CDR3, the full variable domain is NAGVMQNPRHLVRRRGQEARLRCSPMKGHSHVYWYRQLPEEGLKFMVYLQKENIIDESGMPKERFSAEFPKEGPSILRIQQVVRGDSAAYFCASSRGDSSYEQYFGPGTRLTVT.

This chain joins TRBV7-9 and TRBJ2-6; D possibly corresponds to TRBD1 (7 bases). V lost 5 bases and J lost 5, with 16 bases in between. The germline V gene encodes CDR1 SEHNR and CDR2 FQNEAQ (reference sequence). CDR3 length equals 16 residues. CDR3 sequence: CASSLRGDSRANVLTF. The CDR3 DNA sequence: TGTGCCAGCAGCCTCAGGGGGGACAGCAGGGCCAACGTCCTGACTTTC.

The chain carries TRBV6-1 and TRBJ1-4; D unresolved. Germline CDR1 is MNHNS and CDR2 is SASEGT. V lost 5 bases and J 8 bases, leaving 12 bases between the germline ends. CDR3 size: 13 residues. The CDR3, as DNA: TGTGCCAGCAGTCGGAGGGTAGGAGAAAAACTGTTTTTT. It codes for CASSRRVGEKLFF.

At least ten counts were recorded for this clone. The sample has other DNA sequences that encode this CDR3 too. The genes are TRBV2 and TRBJ2-7; D gene unclear. The CDR3 sequence is 14 residues long. Trimming left V 0 bases short and J 0 bases short, with 6 bases between. Germline CDR1 and CDR2: SNHLY and FYNNEI. CDR3 coding DNA: TGTGCCAGCAGTGAAGCCGGATTCTCCTACGAGCAGTACTTC. Encoded protein: CASSEAGFSYEQYF.

The table lists this clone with a count of one. V and J are TRBV6-5 and TRBJ2-3, with 9 bases lining up with TRBD2. Germline lookup yields CDR1 MNHEY and CDR2 SVGAGI. The CDR3 totals 15 residues. J gave up 1 base and V 6 bases, and 5 bases lay outside the gene matches. CDR3 loop: CASRGSGSRTDTQYF. Written as DNA, the CDR3 is TGTGCCAGCAGGGGTAGCGGGAGTCGCACAGATACGCAGTATTTT.

Of note for this clone: Other DNA sequences from this sample encode an identical CDR3 as well. This chain joins TRBV5-1 and TRBJ2-3, with D possibly called TRBD1 or TRBD2 (5 bases each). The germline gives CDR1 SGHRS, CDR2 YFSETQ. V gave up 0 bases and J gave up 4 bases, with 9 bases separating them. The CDR3 has 14 residues. For the CDR3, the DNA is TGCGCCAGCAGCTTGGATGGGGGTGCAGATACGCAGTATTTT. Its protein product is CASSLDGGADTQYF.

The chain is built from TRBV4-1 and TRBJ2-7, with D maybe TRBD2 (6 bases). Trimming took off 5 bases at V and 2 bases at J, with 16 bases between the two ends. Germline V CDR1 and CDR2: MGHRA, YSYEKL. CDR3 length equals 15 residues. CDR3 DNA: TGCGCCAGCAGCGTATCCGTAGCGGCTGCCTACGAGCAGTACTTC. It translates to CASSVSVAAAYEQYF.

J is TRBJ1-4 and V is TRBV7-9; D unresolved. CDR1 is SEHNR, CDR2 FQNEAQ, per germline (reference sequence). The CDR3 is made up of 16 amino acids. Between the trimmed V and J ends, which lost 5 bases and 2 bases, there was a span of 15 bases. DNA for the CDR3: TGTGCCAGCAGCCCCGGCCAGAGGTCCACTAATGAAAAACTGTTTTTT. It codes for CASSPGQRSTNEKLFF.

The chain carries TRBV7-9 and TRBJ1-3, with D possibly matching TRBD1 (6 bases). From germline, CDR1 is SEHNR and CDR2 FQNEAQ (reference sequence). V was pared by 7 bases and J by 3 bases, with 19 bases between. The CDR3 contains 16 residues. The DNA for the CDR3 is TGTGCCAGCAACGAACGCCGGGGGGCGAGTGGAAACACCATATATTTT. As protein: CASNERRGASGNTIYF.

V is TRBV7-8 and J is TRBJ2-2, with D tentatively TRBD1 (6 bases). V lost 5 bases, J lost 3 bases, and 16 bases lay in between. CDR3 length equals 16 residues. Germline CDR1 SGHVS, CDR2 FQNEAQ. CDR3 DNA: TGTGCCAGCAGCAGACAGGAGAGTGCCCACACCGGGGAGCTGTTTTTT. Translated: CASSRQESAHTGELFF.

The chain recombines TRBV9 with TRBJ1-2; D is perhaps TRBD1 (5 bases). Germline V lookup: CDR1 SGDLS, CDR2 YYNGEE. The CDR3 is made up of 15 amino acids. V was clipped by 0 bases and J by 2 bases, with 11 bases between them. The DNA of the CDR3 is TGTGCCAGCAGCGTAGGGTGGGGGAGCAACTATGGCTACACCTTC. Amino acid sequence: CASSVGWGSNYGYTF.

This rearrangement joins TRBV11-2 to TRBJ2-5; D unclear. Per germline, CDR1 SGHAT and CDR2 FQNNGV. The germline V and J ends were trimmed by 1 base and 5 bases, with 5 bases remaining between them. The CDR3 sequence is 12 residues long. As DNA, the CDR3 is TGTGCCAGCAGCTTAGTCACCGAGACCCAGTACTTC. This encodes CASSLVTETQYF.

The chain employs TRBV4-1 and TRBJ1-2, with 9 bases identical to TRBD1. The V gene end was trimmed by 1 base and the J gene end by 2 bases; junction bases not matched to a gene: 5. The length of the CDR3 is 16 residues. Per the germline V gene, CDR1 is MGHRA and CDR2 is YSYEKL. Written as DNA, the CDR3 is TGCGCCAGCAGCCAAGCCGGGACAGGGACCAACTATGGCTACACCTTC. It codes for CASSQAGTGTNYGYTF.

The chain is built from TRBV7-2 and TRBJ2-5; the match to TRBD1 covers 9 bases. Germline CDR1 reads SGHTA; CDR2 reads FQGNSA. The J segment lost 2 bases and the V segment lost 5 bases, leaving 6 bases of the junction unmatched. The CDR3 extends over 15 amino acids. The CDR3 region has the DNA TGTGCCAGCAGCCACCAGACAGGGGGACAAGAGACCCAGTACTTC. Amino acid sequence: CASSHQTGGQETQYF.

The V call is TRBV7-9, the J call TRBJ1-1, with D unclear. From germline, CDR1 is SEHNR and CDR2 FQNEAQ (reference sequence). This CDR3 has 13 residues. V was shortened by 4 bases and J by 1 base, with 7 bases between the two germline ends. Written as DNA, the CDR3 is TGTGCCAGCAGCTCCTCCGAGAACACTGAAGCTTTCTTT. Residues: CASSSSENTEAFF.

V is TRBV27 and J is TRBJ2-2, with TRBD1 as a possible D gene (6 bases). The germline gives CDR1 MNHEY, CDR2 SMNVEV (reference sequence). The CDR3 length is 16 residues. V was pared by 0 bases and J by 3 bases, with 11 bases between. The CDR3 loop reads CASSLSPGHYTGELFF. Written as DNA, the CDR3 is TGTGCCAGCAGTTTATCACCGGGACATTACACCGGGGAGCTGTTTTTT.

Concerning this clone itself: Other DNA sequences of this sample code for an identical CDR3. The chain is built from TRBV18 and TRBJ2-3; 9 nucleotides align to TRBD1. Trimming removed 3 bases from V and 4 bases from J; junction bases left unmatched: 2. Germline CDR1 KGHSH, CDR2 LQKENI. The CDR3 sequence is 14 residues long. CDR3 DNA sequence: TGTGCCAGCTCACCCGGGACAGGGTCAGATACGCAGTATTTT. Translating gives CASSPGTGSDTQYF.

The V call is TRBV21-1, the J call TRBJ2-7; TRBD2 is taken as the D call from the table, unchecked against the DNA. TRBV21-1 is a pseudogene. The CDR3 has 14 amino acids. Here the CDR3 reads CASSKEREGYEQYF. The CDR3 coding sequence is TGTGCCAGCAGCAAAGAGCGGGAGGGCTACGAGCAGTACTTC.

CDR3 coding DNA: TGTGCCAGCTCACCACGTCTGCAGGGGGGGTCAGATACGCAGTATTTT. This translates into CASSPRLQGGSDTQYF. The chain has TRBV18 and TRBJ2-3, with D tentatively TRBD1 or TRBD2 (7 bases each). The CDR3 sequence is 16 residues long. With 1 base removed from V and 4 bases from J, the gap between germline ends came to 15 bases. The V gene's germline CDR1 is KGHSH and CDR2 LQKENI.

This sequence joins TRBV5-4 and TRBJ1-2; 9 bases fit TRBD1. This CDR3 has 14 amino acids. V was clipped by 3 bases and J by 5 bases; unmatched bases: 5. CDR1 is SGHNT, CDR2 YYREEE, per germline (reference sequence). The CDR3 sequence is CASSSDRGWYGYTF. DNA of the CDR3: TGTGCCAGCAGCTCGGACAGGGGCTGGTATGGCTACACCTTC.

The chain combines TRBV15 with TRBJ1-5, with D perhaps matching TRBD1 (6 bases). Per germline, CDR1 LNHNV and CDR2 YYDKDF (reference sequence). CDR3 length: 15 residues. V gave up 11 bases and J gave up 2 bases, with 19 bases separating them. The CDR3 DNA follows: TGTGCCTCCGCTCTGGCCCCAGGGGGCAATCAGCCCCAGCATTTT. Its translation is CASALAPGGNQPQHF.

The chain recombines TRBV6-5 with TRBJ1-1, with D perhaps TRBD1 (6 bases). The CDR3 spans 14 residues. Germline V CDR1 and CDR2: MNHEY, SVGAGI. Between the trimmed V and J ends, which lost 6 bases and 4 bases, there was a span of 15 bases. For the CDR3, the DNA is TGTGCCAGCAGGTATTACAGGGCGGCCACTGAAGCTTTCTTT. Protein sequence: CASRYYRAATEAFF.

The chain joins TRBV5-6 to TRBJ2-3, with D unclear. The V gene's germline CDR1 is SGHDT and CDR2 YYEEEE. The CDR3 extends over 14 amino acids. V dropped 1 base and J dropped 4 bases, with 10 bases sitting between them. DNA of the CDR3: TGTGCCAGCAGCTTGTTTCTACTCCCAGATACGCAGTATTTT. Translation gives CASSLFLLPDTQYF.

The chain recombines TRBV6-1 with TRBJ2-3; D remains unclear. Germline V gene sequence: CDR1 MNHNS, CDR2 SASEGT. There are 11 residues in the CDR3. With 3 bases removed from V and 7 bases from J, the gap between germline ends came to 5 bases. Here the CDR3 reads CASSDLNTQYF. The CDR3 region has the DNA TGTGCCAGCAGTGACCTCAATACGCAGTATTTT.

The chain is built from TRBV9 and TRBJ2-7, with 7 bases that match TRBD1. Trimming cost V 1 base and J 0 bases; bases outside gene matches: 4. The V gene's germline CDR1 is SGDLS and CDR2 YYNGEE. This CDR3 contains 15 residues. CDR3 in amino acids: CASSVWDSSSYEQYF. CDR3 sequence (DNA): TGTGCCAGCAGCGTATGGGACAGCAGCTCCTACGAGCAGTACTTC.